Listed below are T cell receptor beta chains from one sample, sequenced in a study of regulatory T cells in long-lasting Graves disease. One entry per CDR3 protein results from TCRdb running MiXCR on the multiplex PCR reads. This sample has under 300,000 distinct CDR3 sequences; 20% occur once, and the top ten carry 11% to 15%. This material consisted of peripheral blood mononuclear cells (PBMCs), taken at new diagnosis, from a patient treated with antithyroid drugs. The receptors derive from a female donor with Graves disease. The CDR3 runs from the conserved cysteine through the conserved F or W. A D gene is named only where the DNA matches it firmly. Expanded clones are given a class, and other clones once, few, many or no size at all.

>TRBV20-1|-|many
CSALDIHQETQYF
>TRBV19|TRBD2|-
CASSISTSGTQYF
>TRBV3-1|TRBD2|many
CASSQETLAGGGDIQYF
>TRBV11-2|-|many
CASSSYRVQQETQYF
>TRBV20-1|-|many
CSATPAKATRSYNEQFF
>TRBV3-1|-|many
CASRVQAGEKLFF
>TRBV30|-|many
CAWSEGNRNQPQHF
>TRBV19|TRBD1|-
CAGDRTGGCGYTF
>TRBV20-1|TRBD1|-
CSAKPGGGSDEQFF
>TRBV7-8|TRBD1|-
CASSLAGWGRGRDRPYEQYF
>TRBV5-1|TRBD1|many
CASTWDSAYEQYF
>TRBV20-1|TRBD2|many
CSATSGRSYNEQFF
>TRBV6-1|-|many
CASRRGVYNSPLHF
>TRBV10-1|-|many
CASSESQGLSTGELFF
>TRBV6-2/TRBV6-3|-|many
CASSSAGRDDTEAFF
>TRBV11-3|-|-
CASSPDRSGRNTIYF
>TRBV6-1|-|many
CASRPRDHRRNGELFF
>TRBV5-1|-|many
CASSWAESDYGYTF
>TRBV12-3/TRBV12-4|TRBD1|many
CASRDRVRVTEAFF
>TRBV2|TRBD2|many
CASSDPSGGLTDTQYF
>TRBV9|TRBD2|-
CASSTSGGPRTQYF
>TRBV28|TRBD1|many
CASTPGGDGTEAFF
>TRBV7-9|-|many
CASSFLHLTGRDTDTQYF
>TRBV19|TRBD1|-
CASSEQGVGELFF
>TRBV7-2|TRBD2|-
CASSSGLAGVGDTQYF
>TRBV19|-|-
CASGAHEQFF
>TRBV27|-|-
CASREKDHYGYTF
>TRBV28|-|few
CASSHQTGPYEQYF
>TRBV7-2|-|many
CASSLSQENIQYF
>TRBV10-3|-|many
CAISEQGSSYGNTF
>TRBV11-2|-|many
CASSLLGPLHF
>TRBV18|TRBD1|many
CASSPRQGPQPQHF
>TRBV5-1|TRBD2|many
CASRGVGTSGNTDTQYF
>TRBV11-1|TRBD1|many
CASSSRDRWEQYF
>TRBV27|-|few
CASIRGLGYTF
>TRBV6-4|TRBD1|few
CASRQTGQAGGGYTF
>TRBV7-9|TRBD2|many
CASSFPTSGAETQYF
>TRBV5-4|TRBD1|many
CASSTGQGANYGYTF
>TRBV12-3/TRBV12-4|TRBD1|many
CASSWGQEAPQHF
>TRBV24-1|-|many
CATSLRRGTGELFF
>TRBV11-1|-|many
CASSGSIGMQETQYF
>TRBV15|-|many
CATSRAEVETEQYF
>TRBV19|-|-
CASSIGGPSTMNTEAFF
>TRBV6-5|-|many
CASSYVNTGELFF
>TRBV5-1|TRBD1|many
CASSGGDRAETQYF
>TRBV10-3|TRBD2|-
CAISGLAGESGELFF
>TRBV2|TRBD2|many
CASSAGTTSTDTQYF
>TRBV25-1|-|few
CASSTPQGIHTEAFF
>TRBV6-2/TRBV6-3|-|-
CASSYWGGNQPQHF
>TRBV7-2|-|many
CASSLELGSSYEQYF